Reported below is one T cell receptor beta chain. Its cognate antigen is unknown. Time point meaning: week 47, end of study. Vaccination used 300 ug of mutant IDH1 20-mer peptide per dose, with topical imiquimod. This sample is part of a study of a mutant IDH1 vaccine in newly diagnosed glioma. Study-wide background: Males made up about 60% and females approximately 40% of treated patients, whose mean age was around 41 years. Visit V13 took place at week 47, and visit V12 happened at week 35.

Germline CDR1 is SEHNR and CDR2 is FQNEAQ (reference sequence). The CDR3 spans 16 residues. Between the trimmed V and J ends, which lost 6 bases and 2 bases, there was a span of 16 bases. Findings and caveats of the study: Patients showed vaccine-induced immune responses at a rate of roughly 94%.

The table came from immunoSEQ multiplex PCR; TCRdb's copy has only in-frame clones and leaves some out. Of approximately 25,000 clones listed, 82% are singletons. The sequenced sample was PBMCs, obtained from a glioma patient whose treatment included an IDH1 peptide vaccine. The sequence was collected from a man between 40 and 49 years old with glioma. Some clones in this sample may be carry-over from other donors' samples. V and J are TRBV7-9 and TRBJ2-2; tentatively, D is TRBD2 (6 bases). CDR3 sequence (DNA): TGTGCCAGCAGTTACAACGGGGGATTCAACACCGGGGAGCTGTTTTTT. Amino acids: CASSYNGGFNTGELFF. Full variable domain (missing parts from reference TRBV7-9 and TRBJ2-2): DTGVSQNPRHKITKRGQNVTFRCDPISEHNRLYWYRQTLGQGPEFLTYFQNEAQLEKSRLLSDRFSAERPKGSFSTLEIQRTEQGDSAMYLCASSYNGGFNTGELFFGEGSRLTVL.